One and the same sample provided the 28 T cell receptor beta chains below, sequenced in a study of T cells expressing NK-cell markers. TCRdb re-called the 5' RACE reads; one entry per CDR3 protein, DNA not given. The ten top clones account for 15% to 20%, within a sample of roughly 110,000 distinct CDR3 sequences. Sequencing used blood T cells: a sorted CD56 or NKG2C T cell subset, CD4+ or CD8+ T cells, or bulk PBMC T cells (not recorded which). These TCRs come from a woman aged 18 to 75 in good health.

The rearrangement uses TRBV7-9 and TRBJ2-1. The CDR3 contains 17 residues. Germline-derived CDR1 and CDR2 are SEHNR and FQNEAQ (reference sequence). CDR3 loop: CASSYATQTGPYNEQFF. The complete variable domain, with remaining parts taken from reference TRBV7-9 and TRBJ2-1, reads DTGVSQNPRHKITKRGQNVTFRCDPISEHNRLYWYRQTLGQGPEFLTYFQNEAQLEKSRLLSDRFSAERPKGSFSTLEIQRTEQGDSAMYLCASSYATQTGPYNEQFFGPGTRLTVL.

The chain is built from TRBV5-1 and TRBJ2-1. CDR3 length: 15 residues. Per germline, CDR1 SGHRS and CDR2 YFSETQ. CDR3 in amino acids: CASSLGPPSYNEQFF.

The chain uses TRBV5-1 and TRBJ2-7. The CDR3 is 13 amino acids. The germline CDR1 and CDR2 sequences are SGHRS and YFSETQ. The CDR3 here is CASSLDIGYEQYF.

The chain combines TRBV9 with TRBJ2-1. Germline V gene sequence: CDR1 SGDLS, CDR2 YYNGEE. This CDR3 is built from 15 residues. The chain's CDR3 is CASSKMGSGGNEQFF.

The chain combines TRBV9 with TRBJ2-1. From germline, CDR1 is SGDLS and CDR2 YYNGEE. CDR3 length: 16 amino acids. The CDR3 region is CASSEKYGDYYNEQFF.

V gene TRBV28 combines with J gene TRBJ2-1; as DNA is missing, the TRBD2 call by TCRdb cannot be tested. The CDR3 is 16 residues long. Germline CDR1 reads MDHEN; CDR2 reads SYDVKM. CDR3 loop: CASSSPTSGRYNEQFF.

The chain joins TRBV28 to TRBJ2-7; TCRdb picks TRBD1, but there is no DNA to check that call. Germline V gene lookup returns CDR1 MDHEN and CDR2 SYDVKM. The CDR3 is 15 residues long. CDR3 loop: CGSSLLRDREAEQYF.

The chain combines TRBV7-9 with TRBJ2-1; as DNA is missing, the TRBD2 call by TCRdb cannot be tested. Germline CDR1 and CDR2: SEHNR and FQNEAQ (reference sequence). The CDR3 has 16 residues. CDR3 amino acids: CASSLELAGDADEQFF. Together with reference TRBV7-9 and TRBJ2-1, the CDR3 gives the full variable domain: DTGVSQNPRHKITKRGQNVTFRCDPISEHNRLYWYRQTLGQGPEFLTYFQNEAQLEKSRLLSDRFSAERPKGSFSTLEIQRTEQGDSAMYLCASSLELAGDADEQFFGPGTRLTVL.

The rearrangement joins TRBV27 to TRBJ1-2; TCRdb lists TRBD1, though no DNA is available to test this call. The CDR3 has 13 residues. CDR1 MNHEY and CDR2 SMNVEV come from the germline V gene (reference sequence). The CDR3 reads CASSLTGLYGYTF.

The rearrangement links TRBV29-1 to TRBJ1-1; TCRdb calls TRBD1, which cannot be checked without DNA. The CDR3 sequence is 15 residues long. Per germline, CDR1 SQVTM and CDR2 ANQGSEA. This CDR3 reads CSVEDIPGRSPEAFF.

The chain is built from TRBV12-3 or TRBV12-4 and TRBJ2-6; TCRdb names TRBD2, which stays unverified in the absence of DNA. CDR3 length equals 19 residues. CDR3 sequence reads: CASSLIELAGGSGANVLTF.

The chain recombines TRBV7-8 with TRBJ2-2; the TCRdb D gene call, TRBD1, has no DNA to confirm it. The CDR3 is 15 residues long. Germline V gives CDR1 SGHVS, CDR2 FQNEAQ. The CDR3 protein is CASSLYGTNTGELFF.

The V gene is TRBV11-2, the J gene TRBJ1-1. This CDR3 spans 13 amino acids. CDR1 and CDR2 from the germline V gene are SGHAT and FQNNGV. CDR3 amino acids: CASSLDRLPEAFF.

The chain is built from TRBV20-1 and TRBJ2-3; TCRdb designates TRBD2, a call that cannot be tested without DNA. Germline CDR1 is DFQATT and CDR2 is SNEGSKA (reference sequence). The CDR3 is 17 amino acids. The CDR3 protein is CSARGPLRDSYTDTQYF.

This chain joins TRBV5-4 and TRBJ2-1. The CDR3 covers 14 residues. Germline-derived CDR1 and CDR2 are SGHNT and YYREEE (reference sequence). The CDR3 reads CASSEGGPYNEQFF.

The rearrangement uses TRBV20-1 and TRBJ2-2. This CDR3 is built from 13 residues. Germline V gives CDR1 DFQATT, CDR2 SNEGSKA (reference sequence). This CDR3 is CSAHDTNTGELFF.

This chain links TRBV30 with TRBJ1-5; TCRdb proposes TRBD1, but this gene call is untestable without DNA. CDR1 is GTSNPN and CDR2 is SVGIG in the germline V gene (reference sequence). The CDR3 contains 15 residues. The CDR3 loop reads CAWSVRTGYYQPQHF.

V is TRBV19 and J is TRBJ2-3; TCRdb designates TRBD2, a call that cannot be tested without DNA. CDR1 and CDR2 (germline): LNHDA, SQIVND (reference sequence). The CDR3 has 15 residues. CDR3 amino acids: CASSIRDGDTDTQYF.

V usage is TRBV30 and J usage is TRBJ2-7. The CDR3 loop spans 13 amino acids. The V gene's germline CDR1 is GTSNPN and CDR2 SVGIG (reference sequence). CDR3 sequence: CAWSVLRGYEQYF.

The chain is built from TRBV11-2 and TRBJ2-5; TCRdb designates TRBD1, a call that cannot be tested without DNA. Germline V gene data show CDR1 as SGHAT and CDR2 as FQNNGV. This CDR3 has 15 amino acids. CDR3 protein: CASSPKWGAGETQYF.

The chain combines TRBV5-1 with TRBJ1-6. The CDR3 consists of 17 residues. The V gene's germline CDR1 is SGHRS and CDR2 YFSETQ. CDR3 sequence: CASSLEPTSSYNSPLHF.

V usage is TRBV1 and J usage is TRBJ2-3; the D gene TCRdb calls, TRBD2, cannot be checked with no DNA. TRBV1 is deemed a pseudogene. The CDR3 length is 14 residues. CDR3 residues: CTSSQEASESGQYF.

The chain uses TRBV12-3 or TRBV12-4 and TRBJ1-1. The length of the CDR3 is 11 residues. This chain's CDR3 is CASSQDTEAFF.

The rearrangement uses TRBV27 and TRBJ1-2. This CDR3 is 13 amino acids long. CDR1 is MNHEY, CDR2 SMNVEV, per germline (reference sequence). CDR3 residues: CASSLSLNYGYTF.

CDR3 loop: CASSAGNSNQPQHF. The chain has TRBV2 and TRBJ1-5. The CDR3 sequence is 14 residues long. CDR1 and CDR2 (germline): SNHLY, FYNNEI.

The V gene is TRBV9, the J gene TRBJ2-1; lacking DNA, the TRBD2 call made by TCRdb goes unchecked. The CDR3 runs 16 residues. CDR1 and CDR2 (germline): SGDLS, YYNGEE. CDR3 region: CASSRYSVDSYNEQFF.

The CDR3 sequence is CASPGTSVINEQFF. The chain links TRBV7-9 to TRBJ2-1; the TCRdb call, TRBD2, lacks DNA for checking. The germline V gene has CDR1 SEHNR and CDR2 FQNEAQ (reference sequence). The CDR3 sequence is 14 residues long.

The V call is TRBV20-1, the J call TRBJ1-6; the TCRdb D gene call, TRBD1, has no DNA to confirm it. Germline V lookup: CDR1 DFQATT, CDR2 SNEGSKA (reference sequence). This CDR3 spans 15 amino acids. The CDR3 protein is CSASPESSYNSPLHF.